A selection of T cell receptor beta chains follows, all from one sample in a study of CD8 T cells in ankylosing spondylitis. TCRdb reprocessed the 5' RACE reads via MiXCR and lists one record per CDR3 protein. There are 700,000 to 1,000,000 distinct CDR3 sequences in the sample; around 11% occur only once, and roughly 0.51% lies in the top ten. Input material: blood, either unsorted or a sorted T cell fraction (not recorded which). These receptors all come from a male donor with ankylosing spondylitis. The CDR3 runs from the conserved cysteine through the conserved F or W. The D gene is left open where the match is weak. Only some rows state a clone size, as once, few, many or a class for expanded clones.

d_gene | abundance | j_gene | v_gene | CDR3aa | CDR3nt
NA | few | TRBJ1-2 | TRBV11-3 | CASTPKNTF | TGTGCCAGCACCCCCAAAAACACCTTC
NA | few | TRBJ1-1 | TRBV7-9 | CASRNTGGDTEAFF | TGTGCCAGCAGGAACACTGGGGGTGACACTGAAGCTTTCTTT
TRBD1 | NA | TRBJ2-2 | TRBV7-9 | CASSLVPGGRTGELFF | TGTGCCAGCAGCTTAGTCCCAGGGGGCCGCACCGGGGAGCTGTTTTTT
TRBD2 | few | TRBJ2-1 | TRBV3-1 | CASSPFSGGLNEQFF | TGTGCCAGCAGTCCCTTCAGCGGGGGTCTCAATGAGCAGTTCTTC
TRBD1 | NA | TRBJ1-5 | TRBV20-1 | CSARADRGGNQPQHF | TGCAGTGCTAGGGCAGACAGGGGAGGCAATCAGCCCCAGCATTTT
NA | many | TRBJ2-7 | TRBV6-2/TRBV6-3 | CASSSARDNSYEQYF | TGTGCCAGCAGTTCGGCGCGGGACAACTCCTACGAGCAGTACTTC
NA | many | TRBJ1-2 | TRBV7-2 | CASGDGYTF | TGTGCCAGTGGGGATGGCTACACCTTC
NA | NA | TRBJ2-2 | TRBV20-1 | CSARGKGSGELFF | TGCAGTGCTAGAGGGAAGGGTTCCGGGGAGCTGTTTTTT
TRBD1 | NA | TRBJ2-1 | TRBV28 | CASRDTGGPSYNEQFF | TGTGCCAGCAGAGATACAGGGGGGCCCTCCTACAATGAGCAGTTCTTC
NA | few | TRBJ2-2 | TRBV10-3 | CAISESVHTGELFF | TGTGCCATCAGTGAGTCTGTCCACACCGGGGAGCTGTTTTTT
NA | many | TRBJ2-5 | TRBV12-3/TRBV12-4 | CASSFREKTQYF | TGTGCCAGCAGTTTTAGGGAAAAGACCCAGTACTTC
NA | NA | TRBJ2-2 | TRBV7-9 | CASSFAGGGELFF | TGTGCCAGCTCTTTTGCTGGTGGCGGGGAGCTGTTTTTT
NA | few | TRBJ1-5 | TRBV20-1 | CSARDRDIEFQPQHF | TGCAGTGCTAGAGACCGGGACATAGAGTTTCAGCCCCAGCATTTT
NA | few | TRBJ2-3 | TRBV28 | CATGTDTQYF | TGTGCCACCGGAACAGATACGCAGTATTTT
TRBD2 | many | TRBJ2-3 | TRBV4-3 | CASSQELAGGADTQYF | TGCGCCAGCAGCCAAGAATTGGCGGGAGGTGCAGATACGCAGTATTTT
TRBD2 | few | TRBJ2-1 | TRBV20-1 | CSAGGASYNEQFF | TGCAGTGCCGGGGGGGCTTCCTACAATGAGCAGTTCTTC
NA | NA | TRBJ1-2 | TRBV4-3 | CASSQEYHRSYGYTF | TGCGCCAGCAGCCAAGAATATCACAGGAGTTATGGCTACACCTTC
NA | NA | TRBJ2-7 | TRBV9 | CASSVGPWLDHYEQYF | TGTGCCAGCAGCGTAGGCCCATGGCTCGACCACTACGAGCAGTACTTC
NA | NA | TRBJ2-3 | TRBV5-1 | CASSLSAEGDTQYF | TGCGCCAGCAGCTTGTCGGCGGAGGGGGATACGCAGTATTTT
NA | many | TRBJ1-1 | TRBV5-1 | CASSLEGPSSTEAFF | TGCGCCAGCAGCTTGGAAGGTCCCTCCTCCACTGAAGCTTTCTTT
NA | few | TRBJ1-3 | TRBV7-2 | CASSLGASGNTIYF | TGTGCCAGCAGCTTAGGGGCAAGTGGAAACACCATATATTTT
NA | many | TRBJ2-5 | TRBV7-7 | CASSLRAGTSISQETQYF | TGTGCTAGCAGCTTGAGGGCCGGCACATCGATTTCTCAAGAGACCCAGTACTTC
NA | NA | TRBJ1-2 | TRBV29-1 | CSVTRESYGYTF | TGCAGCGTCACCAGGGAAAGCTATGGCTACACCTTC
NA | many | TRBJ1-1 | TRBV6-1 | CASHKSSGLEAFF | TGTGCCAGCCATAAGTCGTCGGGACTTGAAGCTTTCTTT
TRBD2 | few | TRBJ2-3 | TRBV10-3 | CAISDYGLAARDTDTQYF | TGTGCCATCAGTGACTATGGACTAGCGGCGAGAGATACAGATACGCAGTATTTT
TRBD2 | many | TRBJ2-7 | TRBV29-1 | CSATGTSGGYEQYF | TGCAGCGCGACCGGGACTAGTGGGGGGTACGAGCAGTACTTC
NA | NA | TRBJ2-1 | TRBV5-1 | CASSFTILGPSNEQFF | TGCGCCAGCAGTTTTACCATCTTGGGGCCCTCCAATGAGCAGTTCTTC
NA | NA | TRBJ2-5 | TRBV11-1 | CASSSGQTGDPYQETQYF | TGTGCCAGCAGCTCGGGCCAGACGGGGGACCCGTACCAAGAGACCCAGTACTTC
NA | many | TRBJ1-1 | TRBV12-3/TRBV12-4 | CASSLRVEAFF | TGTGCCAGCAGCCTCAGGGTGGAGGCTTTCTTT
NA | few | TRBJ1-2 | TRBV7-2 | CASSLLGVYGYTF | TGTGCCAGCAGCTTACTTGGGGTTTACGGCTACACCTTC
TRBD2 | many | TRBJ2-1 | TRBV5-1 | CASSLPGLAGATSSYNEQFF | TGCGCCAGCAGCTTACCGGGACTAGCGGGAGCGACGAGCTCCTACAATGAGCAGTTCTTC
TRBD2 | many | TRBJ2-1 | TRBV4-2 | CASSQAGLADNEQFF | TGTGCCAGCAGCCAAGCGGGACTAGCGGACAATGAGCAGTTCTTC
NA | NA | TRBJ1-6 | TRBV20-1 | CSAQENNSPLHF | TGCAGTGCTCAAGAGAATAATTCACCCCTCCACTTT
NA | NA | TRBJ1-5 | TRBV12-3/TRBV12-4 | CASSLGRGRAQHF | TGTGCCAGCAGTTTGGGCCGTGGGAGGGCCCAGCATTTT
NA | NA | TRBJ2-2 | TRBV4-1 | CASSQGLRSGELFF | TGCGCCAGCAGCCAAGGACTGAGGTCCGGGGAGCTGTTTTTT
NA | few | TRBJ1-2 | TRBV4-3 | CASSRDRGFPNYGYTF | TGCGCCAGCAGCCGAGACCGGGGCTTTCCTAACTATGGCTACACCTTC
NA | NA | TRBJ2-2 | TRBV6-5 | CASSYSRETGELFF | TGTGCCAGCAGTTACTCGAGGGAAACCGGGGAGCTGTTTTTT
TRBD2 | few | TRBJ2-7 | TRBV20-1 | CSARVLAGRYEQYF | TGCAGTGCTAGAGTGCTAGCGGGAAGGTACGAGCAGTACTTC
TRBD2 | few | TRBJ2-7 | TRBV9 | CASSVASGLAVYEQYF | TGTGCCAGCAGCGTAGCTTCGGGACTAGCGGTCTACGAGCAGTACTTC
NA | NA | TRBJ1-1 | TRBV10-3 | CAISDRNRAWNTEAFF | TGTGCCATCAGTGACCGGAACAGGGCCTGGAACACTGAAGCTTTCTTT
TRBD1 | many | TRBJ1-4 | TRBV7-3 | CASSLYGTEGEKLFF | TGTGCCAGCAGCTTATATGGGACAGAGGGAGAAAAACTGTTTTTT
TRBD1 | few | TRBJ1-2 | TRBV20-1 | CSAWTGYGYTF | TGCAGTGCTTGGACAGGCTATGGCTACACCTTC
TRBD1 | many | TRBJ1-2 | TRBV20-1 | CSVKDRAYYGYTF | TGCAGTGTTAAGGACAGGGCCTACTATGGCTACACCTTC
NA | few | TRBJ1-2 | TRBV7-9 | CASSPHTDYGYTF | TGTGCCAGCAGCCCTCACACGGACTATGGCTACACCTTC
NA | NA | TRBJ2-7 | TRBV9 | CASSVGQGLGYEQYF | TGTGCCAGCAGCGTAGGGCAGGGGTTAGGCTACGAGCAGTACTTC
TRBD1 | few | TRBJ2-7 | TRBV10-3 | CAISTQTGDSYEQYF | TGTGCCATCAGTACCCAGACAGGGGACTCCTACGAGCAGTACTTC
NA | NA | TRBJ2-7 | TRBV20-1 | CRAGRLGYEQYF | TGCAGGGCAGGGAGATTGGGGTACGAGCAGTACTTC
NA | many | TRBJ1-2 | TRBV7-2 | CASSLFPGPASYGYTF | TGTGCCAGCAGCTTATTCCCAGGGCCCGCCTCCTATGGCTACACCTTC
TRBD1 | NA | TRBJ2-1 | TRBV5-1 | CASSFYSGTDNEQFF | TGCGCCAGCAGCTTTTACTCCGGGACAGACAATGAGCAGTTCTTC
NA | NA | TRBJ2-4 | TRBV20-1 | CSARDPLGDIQYF | TGCAGTGCTAGGGACCCCTTAGGGGACATTCAGTACTTC
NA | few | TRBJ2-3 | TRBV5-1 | CASRPAGLGDTQYF | TGCGCCAGCAGGCCGGCGGGACTCGGGGATACGCAGTATTTT
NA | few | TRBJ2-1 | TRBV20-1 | CSANGGRTRKLSSYNEQFF | TGCAGTGCTAACGGCGGGCGGACGCGAAAATTGAGCTCCTACAATGAGCAGTTCTTC